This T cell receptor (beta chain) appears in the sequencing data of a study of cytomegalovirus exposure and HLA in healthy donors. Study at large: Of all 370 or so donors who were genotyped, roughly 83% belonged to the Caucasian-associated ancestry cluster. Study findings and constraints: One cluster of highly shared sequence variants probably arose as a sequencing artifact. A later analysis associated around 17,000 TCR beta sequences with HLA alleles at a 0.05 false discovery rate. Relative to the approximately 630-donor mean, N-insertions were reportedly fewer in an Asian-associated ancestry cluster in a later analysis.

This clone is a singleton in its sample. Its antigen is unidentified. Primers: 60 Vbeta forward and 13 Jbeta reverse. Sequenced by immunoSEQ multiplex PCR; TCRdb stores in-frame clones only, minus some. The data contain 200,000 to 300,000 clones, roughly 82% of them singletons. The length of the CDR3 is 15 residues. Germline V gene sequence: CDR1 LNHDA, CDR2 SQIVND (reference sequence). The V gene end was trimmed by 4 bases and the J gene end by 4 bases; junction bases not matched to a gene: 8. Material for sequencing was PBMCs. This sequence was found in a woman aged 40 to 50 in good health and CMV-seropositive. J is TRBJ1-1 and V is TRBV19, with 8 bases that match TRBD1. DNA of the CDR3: TGTGCCAGTAGTACCTCGACAGGGGTGCCCACTGAAGCTTTCTTT. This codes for CASSTSTGVPTEAFF.